These 18 T cell receptor beta chains were sequenced from one sample in a study of shared clonotypes between healthy human individuals. Naive-designated CD8 cells lacked CD45RO, were positively enriched for CCR7, and omitted terminally differentiated effector memory CD45RA+ cells. Assay: immunoSEQ multiplex PCR; the TCRdb copy retains only in-frame clones and omits some. The repertoire holds under 700,000 clones, 85% to 95% seen once, with 0.11% in the top ten. Sequencing was performed on naive CD8+ T cells sorted from blood. The source is a woman aged 25 to 39 in good health.

V gene TRBV5-4 combines with J gene TRBJ2-7; D possibly corresponds to TRBD2 (6 bases). The V gene's germline CDR1 is SGHNT and CDR2 YYREEE (reference sequence). V was pared by 1 base and J by 5 bases, with 16 bases between. This CDR3 contains 15 residues. CDR3 coding DNA: TGTGCCAGCAGCTTGTCCGATCTGGGCGGGAACGAGCAGTACTTC. Protein sequence: CASSLSDLGGNEQYF. The full variable domain, completed using reference TRBV5-4 and TRBJ2-7, is ETGVTQSPTHLIKTRGQQVTLRCSSQSGHNTVSWYQQALGQGPQFIFQYYREEENGRGNFPPRFSGLQFPNYSSELNVNALELDDSALYLCASSLSDLGGNEQYFGPGTRLTVT.

This sequence joins TRBV5-4 and TRBJ2-2; D remains ambiguous. Germline loops: CDR1 SGHNT, CDR2 YYREEE (reference sequence). V lost 1 base to trimming and J lost 7 bases, with 5 bases between them. The CDR3 covers 12 residues. The DNA of the CDR3 is TGTGCCAGCAGCTTGCCAGGCGGGGAGCTGTTTTTT. This encodes CASSLPGGELFF.

The sample holds one count of this clone. This chain connects TRBV28 to TRBJ2-1, with 10 bases lining up with TRBD2. The germline V gene encodes CDR1 MDHEN and CDR2 SYDVKM. V trimming: 5 bases; J trimming: 6 bases; junction bases outside the gene matches: 16. The CDR3 spans 18 residues. CDR3 bases: TGTGCCAGCAGTCCCTCTCGGACTAGCGGCCACTTAAGCAATGAGCAGTTCTTC. Amino acids: CASSPSRTSGHLSNEQFF.

The chain carries TRBV2 and TRBJ1-5; unclear D gene. Germline assignment: CDR1 SNHLY and CDR2 FYNNEI. The CDR3 length is 14 residues. The germline V and J ends were trimmed by 3 bases and 4 bases, with 10 bases remaining between them. CDR3 region: CASSEAGSNQPQHF. The CDR3 bases are TGTGCCAGCAGTGAGGCCGGAAGTAATCAGCCCCAGCATTTT.

V is TRBV10-1 and J is TRBJ2-1; no definite D call. The germline V and J ends were trimmed by 4 bases and 0 bases, with 10 bases remaining between them. The CDR3 is made up of 15 amino acids. Germline CDR1 is WNHNN and CDR2 is SYGVQD (reference sequence). The CDR3 here is CASSAFESSYNEQFF. DNA of the CDR3: TGCGCCAGCAGTGCCTTCGAGAGCTCCTACAATGAGCAGTTCTTC.

The chain carries TRBV7-2 and TRBJ2-6; D ambiguous. CDR1 is SGHTA and CDR2 is FQGNSA in the germline V gene. Trimming shortened V by 1 base and J by 3 bases, and 10 bases separated the two germline ends. The CDR3 contains 16 residues. This chain's CDR3 is CASSLGGVYGANVLTF. The CDR3 coding sequence is TGTGCCAGCAGCTTAGGTGGAGTTTATGGGGCCAACGTCCTGACTTTC. Full variable domain (remainder filled in from reference TRBV7-2 and TRBJ2-6): GAGVSQSPSNKVTEKGKDVELRCDPISGHTALYWYRQSLGQGLEFLIYFQGNSAPDKSGLPSDRFSAERTGGSVSTLTIQRTQQEDSAVYLCASSLGGVYGANVLTFGAGSRLTVL.

This chain joins TRBV5-6 and TRBJ1-1; 7 bases are shared with TRBD1. This CDR3 is built from 15 residues. Per the germline V gene, CDR1 is SGHDT and CDR2 is YYEEEE. V gave up 0 bases and J gave up 2 bases; unmatched junction bases: 4. The CDR3 nucleotides read TGTGCCAGCAGCTTGGATACAGGGGTTAACACTGAAGCTTTCTTT. It yields the protein CASSLDTGVNTEAFF.

The chain employs TRBV2 and TRBJ1-2; D remains unclear. CDR3 length: 15 amino acids. With 5 bases removed from V and 4 bases from J, the gap between germline ends came to 17 bases. Germline V gene data show CDR1 as SNHLY and CDR2 as FYNNEI. The CDR3 spells CASSPPSGFGYGYTF. The CDR3 nucleotides read TGTGCCAGCAGTCCTCCTAGTGGGTTTGGCTATGGCTACACCTTC. Together with reference TRBV2 and TRBJ1-2, the CDR3 gives the full variable domain: EPEVTQTPSHQVTQMGQEVILRCVPISNHLYFYWYRQILGQKVEFLVSFYNNEISEKSEIFDDQFSVERPDGSNFTLKIRSTKLEDSAMYFCASSPPSGFGYGYTFGSGTRLTVV.

This clone occurred once. J is TRBJ1-4 and V is TRBV7-8, with D unresolved. The CDR3 consists of 14 residues. The germline V gene has CDR1 SGHVS and CDR2 FQNEAQ. Deletions cut 4 bases from V and 4 bases from J, with 10 bases between. As DNA, the CDR3 is TGTGCCAGCAGCTCTGGACGGATTAATGAAAAACTGTTTTTT. Encoded protein: CASSSGRINEKLFF.

A note on this clone: A much larger clone is a single base away; this may be a read error. The J gene is TRBJ2-7, the V gene TRBV28; D is possibly TRBD2 (5 bases). There are 14 residues in the CDR3. Germline CDR1 MDHEN, CDR2 SYDVKM. Written as DNA, the CDR3 is TGTGCCGGCAGTTTTCCGGGATTATACTACGAGCAGTACTTC. This encodes CAGSFPGLYYEQYF.

The chain is built from TRBV28 and TRBJ1-1; D unclear. CDR1 is MDHEN, CDR2 SYDVKM, per germline. The CDR3 contains 13 residues. V was clipped by 4 bases and J by 0 bases, with 6 bases between them. The CDR3 sequence: CASSSNLNTEAFF. The CDR3 DNA is TGTGCCAGCAGTTCAAACCTGAACACTGAAGCTTTCTTT. The whole variable domain, remainder taken from reference TRBV28 and TRBJ1-1, is DVKVTQSSRYLVKRTGEKVFLECVQDMDHENMFWYRQDPGLGLRLIYFSYDVKMKEKGDIPEGYSVSREKKERFSLILESASTNQTSMYLCASSSNLNTEAFFGQGTRLTVV.

This clone appeared a single time. This sequence joins TRBV4-1 and TRBJ2-7; D is undetermined. V lost 5 bases and J 4 bases, leaving 3 bases between the germline ends. Looked up from germline, CDR1 is MGHRA and CDR2 is YSYEKL. CDR3 size: 10 residues. The CDR3 DNA follows: TGCGCCAGCAGCGGGTACGAGCAGTACTTC. Its protein product is CASSGYEQYF.

The chain joins TRBV5-6 to TRBJ1-1; D is unclear. This CDR3 spans 15 amino acids. The germline V and J ends were trimmed by 0 bases and 1 base, with 10 bases remaining between them. Per the germline V gene, CDR1 is SGHDT and CDR2 is YYEEEE. CDR3 nucleotide sequence: TGTGCCAGCAGCTTGGAAATGCGACAGAACACTGAAGCTTTCTTT. This gives the protein CASSLEMRQNTEAFF.

The gene calls are TRBV19 and TRBJ1-2, with D tentatively TRBD1 (6 bases). CDR3 size: 13 residues. Germline V gene sequence: CDR1 LNHDA, CDR2 SQIVND (reference sequence). V dropped 5 bases and J dropped 8 bases, with 15 bases sitting between them. CDR3 loop: CASSLNGGIGYTF. CDR3 DNA: TGTGCCAGTAGTCTCAACGGGGGCATCGGCTACACCTTC.

The CDR3 nucleotides are TGTGCCAGCAGCTTGGGGACGGGGGCCTACGATTCACCCCTCCACTTT. Translating it yields CASSLGTGAYDSPLHF. This sequence joins TRBV5-6 and TRBJ1-6, with D possibly matching TRBD1 (6 bases). Trimming left V 0 bases short and J 8 bases short, with 15 bases between. Germline lookup yields CDR1 SGHDT and CDR2 YYEEEE. The CDR3 is 16 residues long.

The V and J genes are TRBV19 and TRBJ1-5; D not certain. Trimming left V 4 bases short and J 3 bases short, with 7 bases between. Looked up from germline, CDR1 is LNHDA and CDR2 is SQIVND (reference sequence). The length of the CDR3 is 13 residues. The CDR3 region has the DNA TGTGCCAGTAGTACTGCCGCCAATCAGCCCCAGCATTTT. Protein product: CASSTAANQPQHF.

The rearrangement links TRBV23-1 to TRBJ2-1; TRBD2 aligns across 11 bases. TRBV23-1 is reported as an ORF; its role is uncertain. Trimming at V came to 0 bases and at J to 7 bases, leaving 8 bases not matched to a gene. The CDR3 is made up of 17 amino acids. The CDR3 DNA is TGCGCCAGCAGTCAATCCCGGCCTAGCGGGAGGAAAAATGAGCAGTTCTTC. Translation gives CASSQSRPSGRKNEQFF.

The chain uses TRBV9 and TRBJ2-1; the D is unclear. V lost 0 bases, J lost 0 bases, and 7 bases lay in between. Germline assignment: CDR1 SGDLS and CDR2 YYNGEE. This CDR3 is built from 15 residues. CDR3 nucleotide sequence: TGTGCCAGCAGCGTAGATAGGAGCTCCTACAATGAGCAGTTCTTC. This codes for CASSVDRSSYNEQFF.